The clone carrying this T cell receptor (beta chain) was observed a few times. The antigen is undetermined. These data are taken from a study of vaccination and CD4 T cells after COVID-19. The study, taken as a whole, reports: Convalescent patients showed a median about 90% of reactive clones that were seen only post-vaccination. Researchers report that 304 of 307 vaccine-specific clones in convalescent patients proved spike mono-reactive.

This CDR3 comprises 15 residues. The V and J ends lost 0 bases and 5 bases, in that order; junction bases with no gene match: 6. Germline assignment: CDR1 LNHNV and CDR2 YYDKDF (reference sequence). Cultured CD4+ T-cell DNA underwent Oncomine TCR Beta short-read sequencing. One entry per CDR3 protein, called by TCRdb with MiXCR from the PCR reads. Of over 10,000 distinct CDR3 sequences listed, about 45% are singletons. Treatment given: approximately 11-day PBMC culture with coronavirus spike peptide pools or control peptides (ViraFEST assay). The culture of under 2.5 million PBMCs per well included 8 to 10 IU/ml IL-2 and roughly 10 ug/ml peptide pools.

The chain has TRBV15 and TRBJ2-7, with TRBD2 matching 8 bases. The specimen was CD4+ T cells from blood, cultured in vitro. The origin of this receptor is a human donor who had recovered from COVID-19. The CDR3 DNA follows: TGTGCCACCAGCAGAGATCGGGAGGGGCCGGACGAGCAGTACTTC. Translating it yields CATSRDREGPDEQYF.